The 15 T cell receptor beta chains presented below share a single source sample, sequenced in a study of metastatic and nonmetastatic thyroid tumors. TCRdb redid the clone calls on the PCR reads using MiXCR. The sample consists of more than 20,000 clones, under 15% of them appearing once. No treatment of any kind had been given to any patient before thyroid surgery. The specimen sequenced was blood. Source of these receptors: a female donor with papillary thyroid cancer or a benign thyroid nodule (not recorded which). Some clones in this sample may be carry-over from other donors' samples.

This clone was seen at least ten times. The rearrangement joins TRBV10-3 to TRBJ1-2, with TRBD1 matching over 8 bases. Germline V gene lookup returns CDR1 ENHRY and CDR2 SYGVKD. Germline trimming cut 1 base from V and 6 bases from J; bases unmatched to any gene: 7. The CDR3 runs to 15 residues. CDR3 sequence reads: CAISEWRQGFDGYTF. CDR3 nucleotide sequence: TGTGCCATCAGTGAGTGGAGACAGGGGTTTGATGGCTACACCTTC.

The V gene is TRBV7-3, the J gene TRBJ2-6, with 9 positions matching TRBD2. The CDR3 sequence is 21 residues long. V lost 3 bases and J lost 0; bases outside the gene matches: 15. From germline, CDR1 is SGHTA and CDR2 FQGTGA. CDR3 region: CASSFNPSSGDSFSGANVLTF. The CDR3 DNA reads as TGTGCCAGCAGCTTTAACCCGTCTAGCGGGGATTCATTCTCTGGGGCCAACGTCCTGACTTTC.

Ten or more counts support this clone. The chain links TRBV6-4 to TRBJ2-2; D call uncertain. This CDR3 contains 15 residues. V lost 1 base and J lost 4, with 10 bases in between. Germline loops: CDR1 MRHNA, CDR2 SNTAGT. CDR3 residues: CASSDWPRGTGELFF. As DNA, the CDR3 is TGTGCCAGCAGTGACTGGCCCCGTGGCACCGGGGAGCTGTTTTTT.

Ten or more counts support this clone. Because the CDR3 is missing its conserved closing phenylalanine or tryptophan, this is likely a read error. This chain's CDR3 is CASSPQGQFGSHQPQHL. CDR3 bases: TGTGCCAGCTCACCACAAGGGCAGTTTGGGTCTCATCAGCCCCAGCATCTT. The chain joins TRBV18 to TRBJ1-5; no clear D gene. CDR3 length equals 17 residues. The germline CDR1 and CDR2 sequences are KGHSH and LQKENI. V was clipped by 1 base and J by 5 bases, with 18 bases between them.

This clone was detected ten times or more. With a much larger clone just one base away, this may be a read error. The chain is built from TRBV20-1 and TRBJ1-5; D might be TRBD1 (5 bases). The V gene's germline CDR1 is DFQATT and CDR2 SNEGSKA (reference sequence). CDR3 size: 13 residues. Trimming removed 6 bases from V and 3 bases from J, with 12 bases in between. CDR3 sequence reads: CSAGGDPNQPQHF. In nucleotides, the CDR3 is TGCAGTGCAGGAGGGGACCCCAATCAGCCCCAGCATTTT.

This clone occurred a few times. The CDR3 bases are TGTGCCAGCACCGGGAAGAGGACTAGCGGGGCCTACAATGAGCAGTTCTTC. Translation gives CASTGKRTSGAYNEQFF. The gene calls are TRBV11-2 and TRBJ2-1; 12 nucleotides match TRBD2. The CDR3 consists of 17 residues. CDR1 and CDR2 from the germline V gene are SGHAT and FQNNGV. The V gene end was trimmed by 7 bases and the J gene end by 2 bases; junction bases not matched to a gene: 9.

This clone occurred a few times. The CDR3 does not end in the conserved phenylalanine or tryptophan, so this is likely a read error. The limits of the CDR3 on the DNA are not certain, so only TCRdb's listed CDR3 is given. V gene TRBV27 combines with J gene TRBJ2-7; TRBD1 was called by the table and not checked on the DNA. Germline-derived CDR1 and CDR2 are MNHEY and SMNVEV (reference sequence). The CDR3 is 9 amino acids in total, end residues counted. CDR3 protein: CASSLSPGQ.

As regards this clone: A read error is possible here, since a much larger clone lies one base away. Other DNA sequences in the same sample also yield this CDR3. J is TRBJ2-3 and V is TRBV3-1; tentatively, D is TRBD1 (6 bases). The germline V and J ends were trimmed by 6 bases and 6 bases, with 16 bases remaining between them. Looked up from germline, CDR1 is LGHDT and CDR2 is YNNKEL (reference sequence). The CDR3 is 14 residues long. The CDR3 coding sequence is TGTGCCAGCAGTCCGGGACAAGACGTGGATACGCAGTATTTT. Protein: CASSPGQDVDTQYF.

The sample holds many counts of this clone. This sequence joins TRBV30 and TRBJ1-6; D is ambiguous. V dropped 4 bases and J dropped 0 bases, with 16 bases sitting between them. The CDR3 runs to 17 residues. Germline CDR1 and CDR2: GTSNPN and SVGIG (reference sequence). The CDR3 DNA reads as TGTGCCTGGACGGCCATGTGGGTCAGCTCCTATAATTCACCCCTCCACTTT. Its protein product is CAWTAMWVSSYNSPLHF.

The chain carries TRBV6-1 and TRBJ2-7; 12 positions agree with TRBD2. The J call may be wrong; the DNA end is better matched by TRBJ2-5. Looked up from germline, CDR1 is MNHNS and CDR2 is SASEGT. This CDR3 is 16 amino acids long. The CDR3 region is CASRYLAGGPRWTQYF. The CDR3 DNA reads as TGTGCCAGCAGGTATCTAGCGGGAGGGCCTCGGTGGACCCAGTACTTC.

This clone was counted many times. J is TRBJ2-5 and V is TRBV5-1; 11 bases align to TRBD2. Looked up from germline, CDR1 is SGHRS and CDR2 is YFSETQ. J lost 1 base, V lost 0 bases, and 2 bases had no gene match. This CDR3 is 16 amino acids long. The CDR3 bases are TGCGCCAGCAGCTTGGCCGGGACTAGCGGCCAAGAGACCCAGTACTTC. Protein product: CASSLAGTSGQETQYF.

In its sample, this clone was seen many times. V is TRBV5-5 and J is TRBJ2-3, with D possibly being TRBD1 (5 bases). CDR3 size: 15 residues. From germline, CDR1 is SGHKS and CDR2 YYEKEE (reference sequence). V dropped 4 bases and J dropped 4 bases, with 16 bases sitting between them. The CDR3 reads CASSLGLYRSDTQYF. Written as DNA, the CDR3 is TGTGCCAGCAGCCTGGGGCTATATCGATCAGATACGCAGTATTTT.

This chain connects TRBV6-4 to TRBJ2-3; 7 bases align to TRBD2. This CDR3 region has 13 residues. V shed 7 bases, J shed 6 bases, and the junction held 7 bases outside the gene matches. Germline-derived CDR1 and CDR2 are MRHNA and SNTAGT. The chain's CDR3 is CASIAGESDTQYF. The CDR3 DNA follows: TGTGCCAGCATTGCGGGAGAGTCGGATACGCAGTATTTT.

This clone was recorded many times. The chain links TRBV5-1 to TRBJ2-1; D gene unclear. V was cut by 0 bases and J by 0 bases, with 16 bases left in between. The CDR3 is 18 amino acids. CDR1 and CDR2 from the germline V gene are SGHRS and YFSETQ. The CDR3 region has the DNA TGCGCCAGCAGCTTGGCCCCTCCCCTAGTGAGCTCCTACAATGAGCAGTTCTTC. It encodes CASSLAPPLVSSYNEQFF.

This clone was counted ten times or more. The genes are TRBV7-3 and TRBJ1-2; D is ambiguous. The CDR3 is 13 residues long. Germline lookup yields CDR1 SGHTA and CDR2 FQGTGA. Trimming cost V 5 bases and J 0 bases, with 7 bases left between them. The CDR3 reads CASSPDTNYGYTF. In nucleotides, the CDR3 is TGTGCCAGCAGCCCCGACACTAACTATGGCTACACCTTC.